A single T cell receptor (beta chain) is shown here with its context. Its specificity is unknown. The germline V and J ends were trimmed by 8 bases and 7 bases, with 14 bases remaining between them. CDR1 and CDR2 (germline): ENHRY, SYGVKD. The CDR3 loop spans 13 amino acids. The protocol was immunoSEQ multiplex PCR, while the TCRdb copy is restricted to in-frame clones and leaves out a portion. The sample carries roughly 91,000 clones, about 85% recorded once. The sample comes from a study of PD-L1 blockade in urothelial cancer. Study in general: In the mid-2010s, patients got going on atezolizumab, taking 1,200 mg intravenously every 3 weeks.

As to time point: pretreatment peripheral blood. Patients presented with locally advanced or metastatic urothelial carcinoma. The study, taken as a whole, reports: Lower pretreatment blood TCR clonality, under the median, predicted better survival, researchers reported.

This chain connects TRBV10-3 to TRBJ2-2, with D possibly being TRBD1 (6 bases). The TCR was taken from a man aged 60 to 69 with urothelial cancer. The source material was PBMCs, sampled around atezolizumab (anti-PD-L1) treatment. The CDR3 bases are TGTGCCATCGCCGCAGGGGTCGACGGGGAGCTGTTTTTT. It translates to CAIAAGVDGELFF.